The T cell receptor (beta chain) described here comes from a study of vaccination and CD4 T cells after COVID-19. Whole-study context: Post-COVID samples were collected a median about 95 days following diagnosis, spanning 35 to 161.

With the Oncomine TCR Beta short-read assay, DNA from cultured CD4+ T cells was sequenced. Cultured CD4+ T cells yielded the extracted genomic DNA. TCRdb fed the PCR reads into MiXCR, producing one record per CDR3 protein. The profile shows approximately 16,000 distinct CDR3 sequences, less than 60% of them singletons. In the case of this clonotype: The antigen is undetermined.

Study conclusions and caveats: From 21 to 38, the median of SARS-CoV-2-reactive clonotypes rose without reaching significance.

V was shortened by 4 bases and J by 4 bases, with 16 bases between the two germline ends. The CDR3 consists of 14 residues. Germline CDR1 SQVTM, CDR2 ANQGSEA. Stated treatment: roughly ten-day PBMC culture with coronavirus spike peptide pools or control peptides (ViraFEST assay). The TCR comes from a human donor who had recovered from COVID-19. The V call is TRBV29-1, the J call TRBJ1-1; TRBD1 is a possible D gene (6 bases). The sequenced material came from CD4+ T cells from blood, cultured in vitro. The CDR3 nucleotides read TGCAGCGTTGTAGGGGGGGGAGTGAGCACTGAAGCTTTCTTT. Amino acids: CSVVGGGVSTEAFF. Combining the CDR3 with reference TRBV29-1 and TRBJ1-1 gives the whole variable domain SAVISQKPSRDICQRGTSLTIQCQVDSQVTMMFWYRQQPGQSLTLIATANQGSEATYESGFVIDKFPISRPNLTFSTLTVSNMSPEDSSIYLCSVVGGGVSTEAFFGQGTRLTVV.